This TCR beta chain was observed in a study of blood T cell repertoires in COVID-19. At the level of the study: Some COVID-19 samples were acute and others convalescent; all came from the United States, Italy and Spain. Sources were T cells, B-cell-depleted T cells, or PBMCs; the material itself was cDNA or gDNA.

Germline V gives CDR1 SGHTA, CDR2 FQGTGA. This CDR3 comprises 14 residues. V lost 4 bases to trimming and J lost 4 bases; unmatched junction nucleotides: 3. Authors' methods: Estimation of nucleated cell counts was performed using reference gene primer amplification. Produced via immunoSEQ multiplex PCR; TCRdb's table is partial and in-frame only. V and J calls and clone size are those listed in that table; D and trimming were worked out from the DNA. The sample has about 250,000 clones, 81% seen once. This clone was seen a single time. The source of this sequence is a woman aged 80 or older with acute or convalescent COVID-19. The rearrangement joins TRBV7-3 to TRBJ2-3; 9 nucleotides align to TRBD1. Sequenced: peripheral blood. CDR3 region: CASSSDRGADTQYF. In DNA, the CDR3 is TGTGCCAGCAGCTCTGACAGGGGGGCAGATACGCAGTATTTT.